This is a list of T cell receptor beta chains from one sample in a study of blood T cell repertoires in COVID-19. Assay: immunoSEQ multiplex PCR; the TCRdb copy retains only in-frame clones and omits some. The sample comprises more than 350,000 clones, 75% to 90% of which are singletons, and approximately 1% rests with the top ten. Sequences were obtained from PBMCs or T cells enriched from blood (not recorded which). These receptors all come from a man younger than 35 who had recovered from COVID-19. Each CDR3 is given with its conserved first and last residue. D genes are given only for firm matches. For some rows the clone size is stated as once, few or many, or as a class when expanded; others skip it.

clone_size cdr3_length j_call d_call v_call cdr3_nt cdr3_aa
- 15 TRBJ1-6 TRBD1 TRBV5-5 TGTGCCAGCAGCGGCCGGGACAGATATAATTCACCCCTCCACTTT CASSGRDRYNSPLHF
- 15 TRBJ2-1 - TRBV5-1 TGCGCCAGCAGCTTGGGAGGGAGCGTGGACAATGAGCAGTTCTTC CASSLGGSVDNEQFF
- 15 TRBJ2-1 - TRBV6-5 TGTGCCAGCAGTTACTCGGGGCAGGGGAACAATGAGCAGTTCTTC CASSYSGQGNNEQFF
- 15 TRBJ2-1 - TRBV7-9 TGTGCCAGCAGCTTAAGGCAGGGCTCCTACAATGAGCAGTTCTTC CASSLRQGSYNEQFF
- 13 TRBJ1-2 - TRBV10-1 TGCGCCAGCAGTGATTCCCCAAAGGGGGGCTACACCTTC CASSDSPKGGYTF
once 16 TRBJ1-2 TRBD1 TRBV6-1 TGTGCCAGCAGTGAATTAGGGACAGGGGTCGTCTATGGCTACACCTTC CASSELGTGVVYGYTF
- 15 TRBJ2-4 - TRBV28 TGTGCCAGCAGCTCGCGGGGGCTAGCCAAAAACATTCAGTACTTC CASSSRGLAKNIQYF
- 16 TRBJ1-5 TRBD1 TRBV24-1 TGTGCCACCAGTGATCAGAGACAGGGGAGCAATCAGCCCCAGCATTTT CATSDQRQGSNQPQHF
- 11 TRBJ1-2 TRBD1 TRBV5-1 TGCGCCAGCAGCCCAGGGGGCGGCTACACCTTC CASSPGGGYTF
- 15 TRBJ1-2 - TRBV10-2 TGCGCCAGCATTCGGGACAACCGAAAGAACTATGGCTACACCTTC CASIRDNRKNYGYTF
- 14 TRBJ1-5 TRBD1 TRBV27 TGTGCCAGCAGTGGACAGGGAAGCAATCAGCCCCAGCATTTT CASSGQGSNQPQHF
- 15 TRBJ2-3 TRBD1 TRBV5-5 TGTGCCAGCACCTCCACGGGACAGGGGGGAGATACGCAGTATTTT CASTSTGQGGDTQYF
- 11 TRBJ2-1 - TRBV7-6 TGTGCCAGCAGCTACTCTGATGAGCAGTTCTTC CASSYSDEQFF
- 14 TRBJ1-2 TRBD1 TRBV18 TGTGCCAGCTCACCAGTACAGACAGGGAACGGCTACACCTTC CASSPVQTGNGYTF
- 19 TRBJ2-7 - TRBV18 TGTGCCAGCTCACCCCGCCTCTTAAGCCGGGCCCCGGACTTATACGAGCAGTACTTC CASSPRLLSRAPDLYEQYF
many 13 TRBJ1-1 - TRBV4-3 TGCGCCAGCAGCCAAGATAACTCGGGGGTAGCTTTCTTT CASSQDNSGVAFF
few 14 TRBJ1-5 - TRBV24-1 TGTGCCACCAGTGATTTGGCAGGGGATCAGCCCCAGCATTTT CATSDLAGDQPQHF
- 13 TRBJ1-1 - TRBV29-1 TGCAGCGTGGCGAGACAGATGAACACTGAAGCTTTCTTT CSVARQMNTEAFF
- 17 TRBJ2-2 - TRBV21-1 TGTGCCAGCAGCAAAGAAGCAGGGGCCTCGAACACCGGGGAGCTGTTTTTT CASSKEAGASNTGELFF
- 11 TRBJ1-2 - TRBV2 TGTGCCAGCCAGGGGAACTATGGCTACACCTTC CASQGNYGYTF
- 16 TRBJ1-1 TRBD1 TRBV6-2/TRBV6-3 TGTGCCAGCAGTTACCCGACAGGGCAATTGAACACTGAAGCTTTCTTT CASSYPTGQLNTEAFF
- 16 TRBJ1-1 TRBD1 TRBV7-6 TGTGCCAGCAGCTCACCGGGACAGGGTTTGTCCTCTGTAGCTTTCTTT CASSSPGQGLSSVAFF
- 11 TRBJ2-7 - TRBV21-1 TGTGCCAGCAGCTCTCTAGGCGAGCAGTACTTC CASSSLGEQYF
- 17 TRBJ1-5 - TRBV16 TGTGCCAGCAGCCCCAACTCCGGGACACCTAGCAATCAGCCCCAGCATTTT CASSPNSGTPSNQPQHF
- 14 TRBJ1-1 - TRBV2 TGTGCCAGCAGTGAGGGACACCTGAACACTGAAGCTTTCTTT CASSEGHLNTEAFF
once 15 TRBJ2-2 TRBD1 TRBV19 TGTGCCAGTAGTTCTGGGACAGGAGTAGCCGGGGAGCTGTTTTTT CASSSGTGVAGELFF
- 12 TRBJ2-3 - TRBV6-5 TGTGCCAGCAATACACCCACAGATACGCAGTATTTT CASNTPTDTQYF
- 14 TRBJ1-6 - TRBV13 TGTGCCAGCAGCCTGGGCGGGGCAGGGTCACCCCTCCACTTT CASSLGGAGSPLHF
- 16 TRBJ2-7 - TRBV28 TGTGCCAGCAGTTCCGCCTCCGCGACAAGTTCCTACGAGCAGTACTTC CASSSASATSSYEQYF
- 15 TRBJ2-1 TRBD1 TRBV19 TGTGCCAGTAGTACTGGGACAGGGTCAAGTAATGAGCAGTTCTTC CASSTGTGSSNEQFF
- 15 TRBJ2-7 TRBD2 TRBV19 TGTGCCAGTAGCCCGGGACTAGCGGGAACCTACGAGCAGTACTTC CASSPGLAGTYEQYF
- 15 TRBJ2-1 TRBD2 TRBV9 TGTGCCAGCAGCGGGGCGGGAGTTAAATACAATGAGCAGTTCTTC CASSGAGVKYNEQFF
- 14 TRBJ2-7 TRBD2 TRBV19 TGTGCCAGTAGTAGATCTAGCGGGGGGACCGAGCAGTACTTC CASSRSSGGTEQYF
- 16 TRBJ1-2 TRBD1 TRBV7-4 TGTGCCAGCAGCCGCGGGATCGGGACAGCTAACTATGGCTACACCTTC CASSRGIGTANYGYTF
- 18 TRBJ1-6 - TRBV5-1 TGCGCCAGCAGCTTGTTCTGGGCAGGTCCATGGTACGATTCACCCCTCCACTTT CASSLFWAGPWYDSPLHF
- 15 TRBJ2-7 - TRBV3-1/TRBV3-2 TGTGCCAGCAGCCCTGGAGGGGCGACACCCGACGAGCAGTACTTC CASSPGGATPDEQYF
- 13 TRBJ1-5 - TRBV4-1 TGCGCCAGCAGCCAATATTCGGGTCAGCCCCAGCATTTT CASSQYSGQPQHF
- 16 TRBJ1-1 - TRBV9 TGTGCCAGCAGCGTAGACAGGGACACCTTGAACACTGAAGCTTTCTTT CASSVDRDTLNTEAFF
- 13 TRBJ2-7 - TRBV4-3 TGCGCCAGCAGCCAAGATAAGGGGTACGAGCAGTACTTC CASSQDKGYEQYF
- 16 TRBJ1-1 - TRBV28 TGTGCCAGCAAAAACCCGGGGAGGGGTGGAGGCACTGAAGCTTTCTTT CASKNPGRGGGTEAFF
- 16 TRBJ2-3 TRBD2 TRBV7-9 TGTGCCAGCAGCTTAGCCCTACTAGCGGGGGCAGATACGCAGTATTTT CASSLALLAGADTQYF
once 13 TRBJ2-1 - TRBV7-7 TGTGCCAGCAGCCTTGACAGCTACAATGAGCAGTTCTTC CASSLDSYNEQFF
- 17 TRBJ1-1 - TRBV7-9 TGTGCCAGCAGCTTAGGTCCATACAGGGTTGGCGACACTGAAGCTTTCTTT CASSLGPYRVGDTEAFF
- 17 TRBJ2-5 - TRBV19 TGTGCCAGTAGTATAGATATTGCGGGGGCTAACCAAGAGACCCAGTACTTC CASSIDIAGANQETQYF
- 14 TRBJ2-7 - TRBV7-8 TGTGCCAGCAGCTTTGATGGCTTGTCCTACGAGCAGTACTTC CASSFDGLSYEQYF
- 13 TRBJ1-5 - TRBV2 TGTGCCAGCAGAACCCCTGGGCCTGGGCCCCAGCATTTT CASRTPGPGPQHF
- 16 TRBJ1-6 TRBD1 TRBV5-5 TGTGCCAGCAGCCCGGACAGGGGCACCTATAATTCACCCCTCCACTTT CASSPDRGTYNSPLHF
- 13 TRBJ2-7 - TRBV5-8 TGTGCCAGCAGCTTACGACCGACACGCGAGCAGTACTTC CASSLRPTREQYF
- 13 TRBJ1-1 - TRBV29-1 TGCAGCGTTGAAGTGGGAGCTGGGGGCGAAGCTTTCTTT CSVEVGAGGEAFF
once 14 TRBJ2-7 - TRBV4-1 TGCGCCAGCAGCCCTGGCGGATATTCCTACGAGCAGTACTTC CASSPGGYSYEQYF
- 15 TRBJ1-2 - TRBV7-9 TGTGCCAGCAGCTTAACGGGGATCGCGGTCTATGGCTACACCTTC CASSLTGIAVYGYTF
- 13 TRBJ2-1 - TRBV5-4 TGTGCCAGCAGCTTGGCCGGAGAGGGTGAGCAGTTCTTC CASSLAGEGEQFF
- 16 TRBJ1-4 TRBD1 TRBV30 TGTGCCTGGAGTCGGGACAGGGGAGGCACTAATGAAAAACTGTTTTTT CAWSRDRGGTNEKLFF
- 15 TRBJ1-1 TRBD1 TRBV3-1/TRBV3-2 TGTGCCAGCAGCCATCGGGGACAGGGAAGAACTGAAGCTTTCTTT CASSHRGQGRTEAFF
- 12 TRBJ1-4 - TRBV25-1 TGTGCCAGCAGTGAAACTCATGAAAAACTGTTTTTT CASSETHEKLFF